This T cell receptor (beta chain) stems from a study of cytomegalovirus exposure and HLA in healthy donors. Use of 60 Vbeta and 13 Jbeta primers characterized the PCR. Only in-frame clones appear in the TCRdb table, and some are missing; sequencing was by immunoSEQ multiplex PCR. The sample contains some 200,000 clones, 70% to 80% of which appear only once. Study outcomes and limitations: A later analysis linked some 17,000 TCR beta sequences to HLA alleles at 0.05 false discovery rate. There were 150 or so TCR beta chains listed as cytomegalovirus-associated.

As regards this clone: The antigen is undetermined.

The receptor comes from a man in his forties in good health and CMV-seronegative. The material sequenced was PBMCs.

CDR3: CAWSGARTDEAFF. As DNA, the CDR3 is TGTGCCTGGAGTGGGGCTCGGACAGATGAAGCTTTCTTT. The chain uses TRBV30 and TRBJ1-1, with D maybe TRBD1 (6 bases). In germline, CDR1 is GTSNPN, CDR2 SVGIG (reference sequence). This CDR3 is 13 amino acids long. Trimming took off 1 base at V and 7 bases at J, with 13 bases between the two ends.